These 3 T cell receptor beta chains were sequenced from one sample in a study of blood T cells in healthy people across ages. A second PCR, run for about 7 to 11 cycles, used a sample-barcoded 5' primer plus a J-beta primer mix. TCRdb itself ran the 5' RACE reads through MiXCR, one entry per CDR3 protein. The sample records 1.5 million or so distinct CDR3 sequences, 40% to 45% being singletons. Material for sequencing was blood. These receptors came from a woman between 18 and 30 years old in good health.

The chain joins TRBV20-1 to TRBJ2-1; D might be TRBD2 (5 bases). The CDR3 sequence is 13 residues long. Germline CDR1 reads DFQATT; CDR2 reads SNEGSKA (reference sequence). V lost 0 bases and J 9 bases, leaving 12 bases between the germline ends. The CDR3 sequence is CSARDPGLSEQFF. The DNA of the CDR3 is TGCAGTGCTAGAGATCCCGGACTTAGTGAGCAGTTCTTC.

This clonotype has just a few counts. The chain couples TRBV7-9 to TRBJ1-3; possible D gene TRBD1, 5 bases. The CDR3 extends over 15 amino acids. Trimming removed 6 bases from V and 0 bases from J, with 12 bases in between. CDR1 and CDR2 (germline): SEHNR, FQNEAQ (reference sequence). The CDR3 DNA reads TGTGCCAGCAGTCCCGGAGGGACCTCTGGAAACACCATATATTTT. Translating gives CASSPGGTSGNTIYF. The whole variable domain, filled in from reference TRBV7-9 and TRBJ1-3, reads DTGVSQNPRHKITKRGQNVTFRCDPISEHNRLYWYRQTLGQGPEFLTYFQNEAQLEKSRLLSDRFSAERPKGSFSTLEIQRTEQGDSAMYLCASSPGGTSGNTIYFGEGSWLTVV.

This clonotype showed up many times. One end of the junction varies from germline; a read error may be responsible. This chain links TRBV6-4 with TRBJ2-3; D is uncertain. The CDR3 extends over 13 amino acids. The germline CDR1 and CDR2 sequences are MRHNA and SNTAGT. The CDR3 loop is CASSDTSTDTQYF. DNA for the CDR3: TGCGCCAGCAGTGATACTAGCACAGATACGCAGTATTTT.